This T cell receptor (beta chain) is from a study of T cell repertoires in cytomegalovirus infection. Overall study context: Well-studied HLA-B-restricted CMV epitopes were used in the study alongside recently identified HLA-C-restricted ones. Public TCR beta signatures provided an indication of both CMV infection and a matching HLA type.

TCRdb re-called the reads through MiXCR, storing one row per CDR3 protein. The sample contains some 46,000 distinct CDR3 sequences, around 21% of which appear only once. Points from the study as a whole: The cumulative frequency of public TCR beta families distinguished individuals who carried CMV together with the relevant HLA.

CDR1 is SGHVS and CDR2 is FQNEAQ in the germline V gene. This CDR3 is 17 amino acids long. V was pared by 1 base and J by 0 bases, with 13 bases between. This clonotype was seen repeatedly, ten times or more. Its antigen is unidentified. The material sequenced was CD8+ T cells from cultured PBMCs, taken from culture after CMV antigen stimulation. This TCR was recovered from a human donor in good health (CMV status not recorded). Some clones in this sample may be carry-over from other donors' samples. The J gene is TRBJ2-4, the V gene TRBV7-8; possibly TRBD1 for D (6 bases). This CDR3 reads CASSLGMGAGAKNIQYF. The DNA for the CDR3 is TGTGCCAGCAGCTTAGGAATGGGGGCGGGAGCCAAAAACATTCAGTACTTC. Full variable domain (outside the CDR3, taken from reference TRBV7-8 and TRBJ2-4): GAGVSQSPRYKVAKRGQDVALRCDPISGHVSLFWYQQALGQGPEFLTYFQNEAQLDKSGLPSDRFFAERPEGSVSTLKIQRTQQEDSAVYLCASSLGMGAGAKNIQYFGAGTRLSVL.